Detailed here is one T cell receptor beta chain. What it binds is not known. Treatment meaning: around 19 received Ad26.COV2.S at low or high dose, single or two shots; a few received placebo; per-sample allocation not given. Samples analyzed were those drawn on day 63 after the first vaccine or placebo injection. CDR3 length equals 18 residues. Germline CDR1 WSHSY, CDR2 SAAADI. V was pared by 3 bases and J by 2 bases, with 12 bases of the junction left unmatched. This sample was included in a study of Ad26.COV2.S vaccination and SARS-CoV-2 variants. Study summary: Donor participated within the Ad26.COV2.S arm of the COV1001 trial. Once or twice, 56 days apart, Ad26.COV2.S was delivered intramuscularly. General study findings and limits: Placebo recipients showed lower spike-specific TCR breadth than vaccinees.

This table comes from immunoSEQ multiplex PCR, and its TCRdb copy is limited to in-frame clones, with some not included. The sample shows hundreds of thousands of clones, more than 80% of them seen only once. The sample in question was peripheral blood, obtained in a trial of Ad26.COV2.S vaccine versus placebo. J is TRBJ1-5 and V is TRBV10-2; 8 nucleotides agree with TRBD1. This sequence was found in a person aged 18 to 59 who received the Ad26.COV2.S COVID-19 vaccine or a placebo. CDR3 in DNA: TGCGCCAGCAGTGAAGTGGGGCAGGGGGCCTTGGGCAATCAGCCCCAGCATTTT. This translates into CASSEVGQGALGNQPQHF.